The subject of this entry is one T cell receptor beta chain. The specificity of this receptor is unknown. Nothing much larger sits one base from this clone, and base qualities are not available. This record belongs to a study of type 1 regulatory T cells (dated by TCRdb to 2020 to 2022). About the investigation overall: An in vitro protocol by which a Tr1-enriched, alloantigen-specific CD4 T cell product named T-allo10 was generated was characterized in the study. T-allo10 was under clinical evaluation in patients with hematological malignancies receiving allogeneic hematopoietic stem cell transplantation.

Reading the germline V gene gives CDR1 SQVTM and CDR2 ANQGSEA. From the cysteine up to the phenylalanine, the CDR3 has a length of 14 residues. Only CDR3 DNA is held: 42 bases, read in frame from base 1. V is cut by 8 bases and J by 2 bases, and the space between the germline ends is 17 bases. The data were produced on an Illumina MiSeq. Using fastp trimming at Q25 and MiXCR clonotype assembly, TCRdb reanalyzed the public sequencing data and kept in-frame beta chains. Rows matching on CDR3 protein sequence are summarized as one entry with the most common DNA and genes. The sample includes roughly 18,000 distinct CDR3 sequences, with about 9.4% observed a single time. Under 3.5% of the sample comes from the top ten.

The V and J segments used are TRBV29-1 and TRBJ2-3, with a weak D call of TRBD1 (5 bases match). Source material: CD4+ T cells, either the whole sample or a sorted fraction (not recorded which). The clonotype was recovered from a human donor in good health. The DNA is TGCAGCTTTAGAGTGACAGCTCACACAGATACGCAGTATTTT. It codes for CSFRVTAHTDTQYF.